In this sample, the clone carrying this TCR beta chain turned up many times. Antigen unknown. The CDR3 loop spans 16 amino acids. The sample originates from a study of T-cell memory formation after mild COVID-19. Whole-study findings and limits: Clones shrinking between day 15 and 85 showed a balanced CD4/CD8 split, and those that grew later tilted toward CD4+. The CD4+ clones that contracted clustered mainly within CM and EM, and the CD8+ clones concentrated in EMRA.

5'RACE primed from the constant segment yielded TCR alpha and TCR beta cDNA libraries bearing sample barcodes and UMIs. TCRdb passed the 5' RACE reads through MiXCR, listing each CDR3 protein once. This table has 300,000 to 400,000 distinct CDR3 sequences, about 15% appearing once. This TCR was sampled from a man between 18 and 29 years old who had mild COVID-19 (a few samples of this study predate the infection). Cell type and time point are not known. Input material: PBMCs or a T cell subset sorted from them (not recorded which). The chain is built from TRBV21-1 and TRBJ2-2; the table's D gene call, TRBD1, was not cross checked with the DNA. TRBV21-1 is an annotated pseudogene. The DNA for the CDR3 is TGTGCCAGCAGCATCGGGGCTTGTAAGGTTTTGGGGGAGCTGTTTTTT. Translated: CASSIGACKVLGELFF.